One and the same sample provided the 20 T cell receptor beta chains below, sequenced in a study of blood T cell repertoires in COVID-19. Libraries were prepared by immunoSEQ multiplex PCR; TCRdb keeps only in-frame clonotypes and omits some of them. The sample gives 300,000 to 450,000 clones, over 75% of which show up once; under 3% is in the top ten. Sequenced: peripheral blood. The receptors originated from a woman aged 60 to 75 with COVID-19, enrolled during active disease.

Comment on this clone: Since a much larger clone is just one base distant, this may be a read error. This chain uses TRBV7-8 with TRBJ2-7, with D possibly being TRBD1 (5 bases). The germline CDR1 and CDR2 sequences are SGHVS and FQNEAQ. The CDR3 is made up of 12 amino acids. V gave up 2 bases and J gave up 3 bases, with 5 bases separating them. The chain's CDR3 is CASSLQGYEQYF. Written as DNA, the CDR3 is TGTGCCAGCAGCTTACAGGGCTACGAGCAGTACTTC.

The chain recombines TRBV5-1 with TRBJ2-3; TRBD1 matches 9 bases. After removal of 3 bases from V and 3 bases from J, the junction contained 8 bases not matched to a gene. The length of the CDR3 is 16 residues. Germline V gene data show CDR1 as SGHRS and CDR2 as YFSETQ. The CDR3 DNA follows: TGCGCCAGCAGCTCCTATCGACAGGGGGAGACAGATACGCAGTATTTT. Its protein product is CASSSYRQGETDTQYF.

V is TRBV3-1 (or the pseudogene TRBV3-2) and J is TRBJ2-7; 7 nucleotides agree with TRBD1. CDR1 LGHDT and CDR2 YNNKEL come from the germline V gene (reference sequence). Germline trimming cut 6 bases from V and 5 bases from J; bases unmatched to any gene: 7. This CDR3 contains 13 residues. CDR3 protein: CASSPIGQDEQYF. The CDR3 DNA follows: TGTGCCAGCAGTCCTATTGGACAGGACGAGCAGTACTTC.

The chain links TRBV5-1 to TRBJ2-3; a weak D match, TRBD2 (5 bases). Germline V CDR1 and CDR2: SGHRS, YFSETQ. This CDR3 region has 14 residues. The V end was cut by 7 bases, the J end by 0 bases, with 12 bases between. The CDR3 DNA reads as TGCGCCAGCGTTCGGGGTTTGAGCACAGATACGCAGTATTTT. Protein: CASVRGLSTDTQYF.

V usage is TRBV5-1 and J usage is TRBJ1-6; D unclear. Germline-derived CDR1 and CDR2 are SGHRS and YFSETQ. This CDR3 has 15 residues. The V end lost 3 bases, the J end lost 0 bases, and 7 bases lay between the germline ends. CDR3 nucleotide sequence: TGCGCCAGCAGCTACGACAACTCCTATAATTCACCCCTCCACTTT. Amino acid sequence: CASSYDNSYNSPLHF.

The gene calls are TRBV5-4 and TRBJ2-3, with TRBD2 as a possible D gene (6 bases). CDR1 and CDR2 (germline): SGHNT, YYREEE (reference sequence). The CDR3 spans 16 residues. Trimming shortened V by 4 bases and J by 3 bases, and 18 bases separated the two germline ends. CDR3: CASSPPTSTSTDTQYF. The CDR3 DNA sequence: TGTGCCAGCAGCCCCCCCACTAGCACCTCGACAGATACGCAGTATTTT.

The chain links TRBV7-9 to TRBJ1-2, with TRBD1 matching over 9 bases. The trim removed 8 bases at V and 3 bases at J, leaving 13 bases unmatched. CDR1 is SEHNR and CDR2 is FQNEAQ in the germline V gene (reference sequence). CDR3 length: 16 amino acids. DNA of the CDR3: TGTGCCAGCGGCAGACAGGGGGAATTAGCGGACTATGGCTACACCTTC. Translation gives CASGRQGELADYGYTF.

This chain links TRBV18 with TRBJ2-2, with D possibly being TRBD1 (6 bases). Germline V CDR1 and CDR2: KGHSH, LQKENI. The V gene lost 4 bases and the J gene lost 2 bases, with 14 bases spanning the gap. This CDR3 is 16 amino acids long. The CDR3 DNA sequence: TGTGCCAGCTCACTCGGACAGCTAATAAACACCGGGGAGCTGTTTTTT. It encodes CASSLGQLINTGELFF.

Concerning this clone itself: One end of the junction is discordant with germline, which a read error may explain. This rearrangement joins TRBV29-1 to TRBJ2-1; D gene ambiguous. Germline CDR1 SQVTM, CDR2 ANQGSEA. The CDR3 totals 14 residues. The DNA of the CDR3 is TGTTCCCCTGGGCTCCTATCTTCCTACAATGAGCAGTTCTTC. Protein product: CSPGLLSSYNEQFF.

The rearrangement links TRBV5-1 to TRBJ1-4; 10 nucleotides match TRBD1. Trimming cost V 0 bases and J 7 bases; bases outside gene matches: 9. The CDR3 is 17 residues long. Looked up from germline, CDR1 is SGHRS and CDR2 is YFSETQ. CDR3 amino acids: CASSLGGTGERSEKLFF. The CDR3 nucleotides read TGCGCCAGCAGCTTGGGAGGGACAGGGGAAAGGAGTGAAAAACTGTTTTTT. The variable domain in full, with the rest retrieved from reference TRBV5-1 and TRBJ1-4, is KAGVTQTPRYLIKTRGQQVTLSCSPISGHRSVSWYQQTPGQGLQFLFEYFSETQRNKGNFPGRFSGRQFSNSRSEMNVSTLELGDSALYLCASSLGGTGERSEKLFFGSGTQLSVL.

This chain connects TRBV5-1 to TRBJ1-1; possible D gene TRBD1, 5 bases. CDR3 length equals 15 residues. Per germline, CDR1 SGHRS and CDR2 YFSETQ. The V end lost 4 bases, the J end lost 7 bases, and 20 bases lay between the germline ends. The CDR3 DNA is TGCGCCAGCAGCCTCCCCGACAGCCTAAGTAGTGAAGCTTTCTTT. Translating gives CASSLPDSLSSEAFF.

The V gene is TRBV10-3, the J gene TRBJ1-3; tentative D call: TRBD1 (6 bases). CDR1 is ENHRY and CDR2 is SYGVKD in the germline V gene. The CDR3 loop spans 16 amino acids. V shed 6 bases and J shed 5 bases, with 20 bases lying between them. The CDR3 reads CAISDPGTGRRNTIYF. For the CDR3, the DNA is TGTGCCATCAGCGACCCCGGCACAGGGCGTAGAAACACCATATATTTT.

With respect to this clone: The sample contains more than one DNA sequence encoding this CDR3. The CDR3 DNA follows: TGTGCCAGCAGTCCCCCCTCGGGGTTGAACACTGAAGCTTTCTTT. This sequence encodes CASSPPSGLNTEAFF. This chain links TRBV28 with TRBJ1-1; D call uncertain. The germline V and J ends were trimmed by 5 bases and 0 bases, with 13 bases remaining between them. This CDR3 has 15 residues. The germline V gene has CDR1 MDHEN and CDR2 SYDVKM.

The rearrangement joins TRBV6-2 or TRBV6-3 to TRBJ2-7; 8 bases are a match to TRBD1. The germline V gene encodes CDR1 MNHEY and CDR2 SVGEGT. Trimming cost V 2 bases and J 10 bases; bases outside gene matches: 4. This CDR3 contains 12 residues. The CDR3 sequence: CASSYRGQVQYF. CDR3 in DNA: TGTGCCAGCAGTTACAGGGGACAGGTACAGTACTTC.

The genes are TRBV7-6 and TRBJ1-3; 8 bases are a match to TRBD1. Germline-derived CDR1 and CDR2 are SGHVS and FNYEAQ. The CDR3 sequence is 16 residues long. V lost 5 bases, J lost 1 base, and 7 bases stayed unmatched. Here the CDR3 reads CASSLVWDRSGNTIYF. CDR3 nucleotide sequence: TGTGCCAGCAGCCTAGTGTGGGACAGGTCTGGAAACACCATATATTTT. The full variable domain, rest sourced from reference TRBV7-6 and TRBJ1-3, is GAGVSQSPRYKVTKRGQDVALRCDPISGHVSLYWYRQALGQGPEFLTYFNYEAQQDKSGLPNDRFSAERPEGSISTLTIQRTEQRDSAMYRCASSLVWDRSGNTIYFGEGSWLTVV.

The chain uses TRBV11-2 and TRBJ2-7; possible D gene TRBD2, 6 bases. The CDR3 is 14 amino acids. Trimming left V 1 base short and J 3 bases short, with 10 bases between. Germline CDR1 SGHAT, CDR2 FQNNGV. CDR3 residues: CASSLVGRGYEQYF. The CDR3 region has the DNA TGTGCCAGCAGCTTAGTAGGGCGGGGCTACGAGCAGTACTTC.

This chain uses TRBV11-2 with TRBJ2-3; D is ambiguous. The germline V gene encodes CDR1 SGHAT and CDR2 FQNNGV. The V end lost 0 bases, the J end lost 9 bases, and 4 bases lay between the germline ends. The CDR3 spans 11 residues. The CDR3 coding sequence is TGTGCCAGCAGCTTAGATCTAACGCAGTATTTT. It specifies CASSLDLTQYF.

This clone showed up just once. J is TRBJ2-5 and V is TRBV2; D might be TRBD1 (6 bases). Germline CDR1 is SNHLY and CDR2 is FYNNEI. Between the trimmed V and J ends, which lost 0 bases and 5 bases, there was a span of 16 bases. This CDR3 has 16 residues. This chain's CDR3 is CASSEAQNRAVETQYF. The CDR3 DNA is TGTGCCAGCAGTGAAGCGCAAAACAGGGCAGTCGAGACCCAGTACTTC. The variable domain in full, completed from reference TRBV2 and TRBJ2-5, reads EPEVTQTPSHQVTQMGQEVILRCVPISNHLYFYWYRQILGQKVEFLVSFYNNEISEKSEIFDDQFSVERPDGSNFTLKIRSTKLEDSAMYFCASSEAQNRAVETQYFGPGTRLLVL.

The chain employs TRBV5-1 and TRBJ1-4; TRBD1 matches at 8 bases. This CDR3 contains 17 residues. V gave up 1 base and J gave up 4 bases; unmatched junction bases: 9. Germline V gene lookup returns CDR1 SGHRS and CDR2 YFSETQ. CDR3 bases: TGCGCCAGCAGCTTGACTACGCAGGGGGCTTATAATGAAAAACTGTTTTTT. As protein: CASSLTTQGAYNEKLFF.

This clone was seen once. This chain links TRBV5-1 with TRBJ1-6; D gene uncertain. CDR1 SGHRS and CDR2 YFSETQ come from the germline V gene. Trimming cost V 0 bases and J 15 bases, with 13 bases left between them. The CDR3 has 13 amino acids. CDR3: CASSLVPGDHLHF. CDR3 bases: TGCGCCAGCAGCTTGGTTCCGGGAGACCACCTCCACTTT.